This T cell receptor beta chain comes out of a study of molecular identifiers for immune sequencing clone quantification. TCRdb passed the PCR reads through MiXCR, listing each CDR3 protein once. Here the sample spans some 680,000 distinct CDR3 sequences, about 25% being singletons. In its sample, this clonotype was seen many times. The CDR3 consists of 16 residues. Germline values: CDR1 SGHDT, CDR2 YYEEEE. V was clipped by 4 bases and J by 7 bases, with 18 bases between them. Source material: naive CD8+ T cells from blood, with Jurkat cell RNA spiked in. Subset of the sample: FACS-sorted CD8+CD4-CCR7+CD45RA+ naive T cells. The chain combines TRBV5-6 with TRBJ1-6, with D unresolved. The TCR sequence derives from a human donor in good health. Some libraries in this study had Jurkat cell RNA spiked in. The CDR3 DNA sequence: TGTGCCAGCAGCGAGTCAAACCACGGCGCCAATTCACCCCTCCACTTT. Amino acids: CASSESNHGANSPLHF.